This T cell receptor (beta chain) comes out of a study of shared clonotypes between healthy human individuals (dated by TCRdb to the early 2020s). Notes on the research overall: The cohort comprised a couple of women and a few men aged 18 to 49 years. Each donor's leukapheresis produced roughly between about 0.9 and 9.5 billion PBMCs. For each donor, CD4 naive and CD4 memory were each run on three plates, CD8 naive on two plates, and CD8 memory on one plate. The study deeply sequenced blood TCR repertoires of 5 or 6 healthy adults to estimate repertoire size and the extent of clonotype sharing between individuals. To increase sequencing depth and limit assay-specific biases, different laboratories used diverse techniques to prepare libraries and sequence TCR repertoires.

Study-wide conclusions, independent of this receptor: Sampling was limited to blood, and TCR repertoires in tissue likely differ from TCR repertoires in blood. Larger estimated clonotype richness was generally found for naive subsets than for memory subsets. Clonotypes shared by all four sorted-subset donors showed higher generation probabilities than non-shared clonotypes. The small number of donors limited the genetic and exposure-history diversity represented. Pairwise subsampling indicated that sequencing depth was expected to affect the degree of clonotype sharing among donors. Incomplete sequencing was indicated by rarefaction of sorted-subset datasets, despite the large sequencing depth. Sharing across a few donors was observed for 5% to 6.5% of naive CD4, less than 4% of naive CD8, 2.3% of memory CD4, and around 0.44% of memory CD8 clonotypes.

TCR CDR3 regions were amplified from genomic DNA by multiplex PCR using the deep immunoSEQ assay. Extracted genomic DNA from each cell subset was spread evenly across all wells of several immunoSEQ 96-well plates, with each plate serving as a replicate. Each replicate PCR for sorted subsets received roughly 0.2 ug genomic DNA, equal to roughly 29,000 T cell genomes. The purified libraries were quantified using a Qubit 3.0 fluorometer, sized with a Bioanalyzer 2100, and then quantified again using the KAPA Library Quantification kit. A separate single-read 150-cycle Illumina NextSeq 550 flow cell was used to sequence each immunoSEQ 96-well plate. The source study handled its data this way. Because only junctional sequences without quality scores were contained in the immunoSEQ output, filtering matching that applied to full-length reads could not be performed. To assign V/J genes and CDR3, sequences were annotated against IMGT germline references using PyIR, a Python wrapper for IgBLAST v1.9. Reads were filtered out if the reads had weak V/J assignments (E-value above 1e-6), no CDR3, stop codons, out-of-frame junctions, or ambiguous translated residues. V3J clonotypes were defined as sequences sharing an identical inferred V gene, J gene, and CDR3 amino acid sequence. To compute the percentage overlap between repertoires, the number of shared unique clonotypes was divided by the size of the smaller repertoire. Three approaches were used to assess repertoire richness: RTK rarefaction, the Chao1 estimator, and Recon v2.1 estimates of unobserved clonotypes. For all TCRbeta clonotypes obtained by the gDNA method from a few donors, generation probabilities were computed with OLGA. In its TCRdb copy, this immuneACCESS table keeps in-frame sequences only and misses some clones. Where compared with another copy, unresolved V genes explain less than half of these, and the others have no known cause. Clone size and V and J calls were adopted from that table, with D and trimming inferred from the DNA. The sample has a few million clones on record, 95% of them singletons. The ten largest clones take up roughly 0.13% of the sample.

Healthy HIV-negative adults with no recently reported acute infections or vaccinations were included as donors. All donors were Caucasian adults living in Nashville, Tennessee, USA. CD4+ T cells were enriched by magnetic negative selection, after which naive cells were positively selected on CD45RA and the negative fraction was taken as the memory subset. Blood was obtained by leukapheresis, after which PBMCs were separated by Ficoll-Histopaque density gradient centrifugation and cryopreserved in liquid nitrogen vapor phase. Analytical flow cytometry was used to check the purity and quantity of each magnetically sorted T cell population. Each sorted fraction had its genomic DNA isolated and then quantified by UV absorbance on a Nanodrop 2000c. The CDR3, cysteine through phenylalanine, is 15 amino acids long. Just the 45-base CDR3 DNA is kept, in frame starting at base 1. V is shortened by 6 bases, J by 6 bases, and the region joining them spans 17 bases. CDR1 SNHLY and CDR2 FYNNEI were looked up in the germline V gene.

For this clone: Its antigen is currently not known. Base quality data are lacking; no much larger clone is found one base away.

Sequences were obtained from naive CD4+ T cells sorted from blood. Reading the label with the study, this specimen's cell subset or site is: CD45RA+ positively selected. This TCR was recovered from a man between 18 and 35 years old in good health. In this chain, TRBV2 is recombined with TRBJ2-2; TRBD2 is possibly the D segment (6 matching bases). The bases read TGTGCCAGCAGCGATCGTTTAGGCGGGGCCGGGGAGCTGTTTTTT. This encodes CASSDRLGGAGELFF.